This entry features one T cell receptor (beta chain) sequence. Germline CDR1 and CDR2: SGHKS and YYEKEE (reference sequence). The CDR3 length is 13 residues. V shed 1 base and J shed 3 bases, with 7 bases lying between them. The time point denotes: pre-reinfection, 55 to 20 weeks before reinfection detection. Sorted cells were sequenced directly ex vivo without any in vitro expansion. The assay was immunoSEQ multiplex PCR, and TCRdb's table has in-frame clones only and misses some. This sample has over 50,000 clones, with under 90% found just once. This entry belongs to a study of memory CD8 T cells in hepatitis C reinfection. Across the study: Between 55 and 20 weeks before reinfection detection, pre-reinfection samples were drawn.

This receptor was obtained from a man between 18 and 35 years old with hepatitis C virus infection. The rearrangement uses TRBV5-5 and TRBJ1-1; unclear D gene. Sequences were obtained from naive CD8+ T cells sorted from blood. The CDR3 DNA reads TGTGCCAGCAGCTTGTGGAGGGACACTGAAGCTTTCTTT. Residues: CASSLWRDTEAFF.